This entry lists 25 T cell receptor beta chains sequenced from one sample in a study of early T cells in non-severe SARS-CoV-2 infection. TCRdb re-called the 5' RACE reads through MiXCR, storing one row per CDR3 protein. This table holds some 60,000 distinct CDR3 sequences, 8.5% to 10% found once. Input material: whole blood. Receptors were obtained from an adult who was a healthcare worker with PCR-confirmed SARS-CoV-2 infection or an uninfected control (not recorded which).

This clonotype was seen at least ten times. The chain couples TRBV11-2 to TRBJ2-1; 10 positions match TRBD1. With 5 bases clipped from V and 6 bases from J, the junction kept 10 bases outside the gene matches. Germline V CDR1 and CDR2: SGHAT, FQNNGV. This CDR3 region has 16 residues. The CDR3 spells CASSPEGTGAFNEQFF. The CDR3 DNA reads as TGTGCCAGCAGCCCAGAAGGGACAGGGGCGTTCAATGAGCAGTTCTTC.

The CDR3 here is CASSLSGGTREFF. The CDR3 nucleotides read TGTGCCAGCAGTTTAAGCGGGGGAACTAGAGAGTTCTTC. This chain connects TRBV12-3 or TRBV12-4 to TRBJ2-1; 8 bases align to TRBD2. The CDR3 runs to 13 residues. Trimming took 2 bases from V and 14 from J; bases not matched to a gene: 8.

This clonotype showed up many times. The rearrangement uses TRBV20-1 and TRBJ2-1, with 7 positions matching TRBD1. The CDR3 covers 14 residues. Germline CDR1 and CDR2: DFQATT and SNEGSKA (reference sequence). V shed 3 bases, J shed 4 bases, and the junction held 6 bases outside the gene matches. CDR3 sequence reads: CSARDRMGYNEQFF. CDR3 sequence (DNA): TGCAGTGCTAGGGACAGGATGGGGTACAATGAGCAGTTCTTC.

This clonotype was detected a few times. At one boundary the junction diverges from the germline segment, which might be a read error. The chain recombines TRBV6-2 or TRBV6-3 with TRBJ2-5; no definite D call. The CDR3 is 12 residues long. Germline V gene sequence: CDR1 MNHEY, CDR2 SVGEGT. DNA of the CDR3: TGCGCCTCCACTCGTGGGGAAGAGACCCAGTACTTC. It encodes CASTRGEETQYF.

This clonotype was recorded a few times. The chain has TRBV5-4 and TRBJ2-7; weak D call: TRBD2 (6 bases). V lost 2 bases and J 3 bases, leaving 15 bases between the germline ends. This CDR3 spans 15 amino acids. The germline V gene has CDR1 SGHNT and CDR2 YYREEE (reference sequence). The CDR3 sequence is CASSFPAGPSYEQYF. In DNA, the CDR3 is TGTGCCAGCAGCTTTCCGGCGGGACCGAGCTACGAGCAGTACTTC.

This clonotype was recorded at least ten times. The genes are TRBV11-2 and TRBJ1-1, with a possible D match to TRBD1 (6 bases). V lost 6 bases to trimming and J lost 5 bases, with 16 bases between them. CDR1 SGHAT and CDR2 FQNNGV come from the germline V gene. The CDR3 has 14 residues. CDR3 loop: CASRPIRGRTEAFF. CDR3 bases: TGTGCCAGCAGGCCTATCAGGGGAAGGACTGAAGCTTTCTTT.

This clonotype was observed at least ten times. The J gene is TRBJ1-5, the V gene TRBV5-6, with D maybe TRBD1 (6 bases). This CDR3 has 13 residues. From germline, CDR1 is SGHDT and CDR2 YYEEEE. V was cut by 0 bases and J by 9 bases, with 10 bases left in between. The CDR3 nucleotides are TGTGCCAGCAGCTTGGGAGGGGGAGGGCCCCAGCATTTT. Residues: CASSLGGGGPQHF.

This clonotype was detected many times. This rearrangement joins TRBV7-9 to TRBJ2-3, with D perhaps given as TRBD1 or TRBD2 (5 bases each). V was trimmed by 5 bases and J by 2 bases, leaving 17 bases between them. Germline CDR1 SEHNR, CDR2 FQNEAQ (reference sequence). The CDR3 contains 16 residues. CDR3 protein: CASSKGLASLTDTQYF. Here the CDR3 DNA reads TGTGCCAGCAGCAAGGGGCTAGCCTCTCTCACAGATACGCAGTATTTT.

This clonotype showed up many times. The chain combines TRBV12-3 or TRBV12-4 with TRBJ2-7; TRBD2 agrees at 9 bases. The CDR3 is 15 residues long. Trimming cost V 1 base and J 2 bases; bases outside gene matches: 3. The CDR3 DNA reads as TGTGCCAGCAGTTTAGGCGCGGGAGGGACCTACGAGCAGTACTTC. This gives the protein CASSLGAGGTYEQYF.

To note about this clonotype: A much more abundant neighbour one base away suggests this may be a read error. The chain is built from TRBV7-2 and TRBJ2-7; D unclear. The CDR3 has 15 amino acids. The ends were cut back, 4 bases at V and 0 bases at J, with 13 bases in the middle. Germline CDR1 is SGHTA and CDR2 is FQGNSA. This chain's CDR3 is CASSSYPGHSYEQYF. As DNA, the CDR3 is TGTGCCAGCAGCTCCTATCCCGGGCACTCCTACGAGCAGTACTTC.

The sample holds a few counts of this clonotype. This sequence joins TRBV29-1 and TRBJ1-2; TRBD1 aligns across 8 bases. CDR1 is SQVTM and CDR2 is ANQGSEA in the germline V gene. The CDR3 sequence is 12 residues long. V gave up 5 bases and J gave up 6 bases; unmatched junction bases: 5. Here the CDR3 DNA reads TGCAGCGTTCACGGACAGGGAAATGGCTACACCTTC. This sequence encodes CSVHGQGNGYTF.

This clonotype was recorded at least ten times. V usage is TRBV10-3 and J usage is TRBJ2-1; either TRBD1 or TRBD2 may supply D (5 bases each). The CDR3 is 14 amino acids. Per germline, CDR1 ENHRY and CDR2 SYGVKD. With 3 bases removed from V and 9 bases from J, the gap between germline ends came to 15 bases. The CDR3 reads CAISDARDRAEQFF. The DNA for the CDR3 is TGTGCCATCAGTGATGCTAGGGACCGAGCTGAGCAGTTCTTC.

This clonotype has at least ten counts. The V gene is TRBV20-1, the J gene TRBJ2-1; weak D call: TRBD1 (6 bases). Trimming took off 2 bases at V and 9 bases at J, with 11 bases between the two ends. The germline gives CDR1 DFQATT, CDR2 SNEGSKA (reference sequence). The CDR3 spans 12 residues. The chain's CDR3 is CSARPGDVEQFF. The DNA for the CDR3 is TGCAGTGCTAGACCAGGGGACGTTGAGCAGTTCTTC.

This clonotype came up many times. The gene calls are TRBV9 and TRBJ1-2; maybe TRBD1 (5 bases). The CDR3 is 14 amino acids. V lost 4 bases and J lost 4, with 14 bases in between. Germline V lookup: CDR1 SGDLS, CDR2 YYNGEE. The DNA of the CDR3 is TGTGCCAGCAGCCCACTGACAGTGTCCTATGGCTACACCTTC. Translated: CASSPLTVSYGYTF. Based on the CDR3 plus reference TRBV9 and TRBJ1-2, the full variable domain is DSGVTQTPKHLITATGQRVTLRCSPRSGDLSVYWYQQSLDQGLQFLIQYYNGEERAKGNILERFSAQQFPDLHSELNLSSLELGDSALYFCASSPLTVSYGYTFGSGTRLTVV.

The CDR3 reads CASSQDRWRPQYF. Here the CDR3 DNA reads TGTGCCAGCAGCCAAGATCGATGGCGGCCCCAGTACTTC. V gene TRBV3-1 combines with J gene TRBJ2-5; no clear D gene. The germline V and J ends were trimmed by 0 bases and 9 bases, with 11 bases remaining between them. The germline gives CDR1 LGHDT, CDR2 YNNKEL (reference sequence). There are 13 residues in the CDR3.

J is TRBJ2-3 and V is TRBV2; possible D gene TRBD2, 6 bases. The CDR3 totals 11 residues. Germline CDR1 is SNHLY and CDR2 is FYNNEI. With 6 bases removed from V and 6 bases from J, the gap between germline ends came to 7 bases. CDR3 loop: CASRGRDTQYF. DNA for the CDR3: TGTGCCAGCAGGGGGAGGGATACGCAGTATTTT.

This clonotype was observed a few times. CDR3 coding DNA: TGCAGCGCTAAACTAGCGGGAGGTGAGCAGTTCTTC. It encodes CSAKLAGGEQFF. The chain combines TRBV29-1 with TRBJ2-1, with 12 positions matching TRBD2. CDR1 is SQVTM and CDR2 is ANQGSEA in the germline V gene. With 7 bases clipped from V and 9 bases from J, the junction kept 4 bases outside the gene matches. The CDR3 is 12 residues long.

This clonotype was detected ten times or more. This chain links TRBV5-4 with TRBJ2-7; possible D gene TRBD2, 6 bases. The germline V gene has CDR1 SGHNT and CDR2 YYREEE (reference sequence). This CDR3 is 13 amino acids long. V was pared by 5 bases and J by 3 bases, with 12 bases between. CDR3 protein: CASSSPSVYEQYF. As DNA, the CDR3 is TGTGCCAGCAGTAGCCCTAGCGTCTACGAGCAGTACTTC.

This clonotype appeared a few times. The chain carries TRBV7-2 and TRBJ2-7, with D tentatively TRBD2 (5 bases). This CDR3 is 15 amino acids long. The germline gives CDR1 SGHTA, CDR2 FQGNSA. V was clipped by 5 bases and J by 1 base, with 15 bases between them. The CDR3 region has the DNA TGTGCCAGCAGCCCAAGCGGACCTGGATCCTACGAGCAGTACTTC. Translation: CASSPSGPGSYEQYF.

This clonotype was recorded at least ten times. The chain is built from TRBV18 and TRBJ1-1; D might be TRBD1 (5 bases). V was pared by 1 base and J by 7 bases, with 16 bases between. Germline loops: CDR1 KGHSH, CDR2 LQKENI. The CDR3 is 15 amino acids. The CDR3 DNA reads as TGTGCCAGCTCACCACTGTCCGGGACGCAGGATGAAGCTTTCTTT. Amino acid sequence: CASSPLSGTQDEAFF. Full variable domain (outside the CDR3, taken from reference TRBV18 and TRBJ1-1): NAGVMQNPRHLVRRRGQEARLRCSPMKGHSHVYWYRQLPEEGLKFMVYLQKENIIDESGMPKERFSAEFPKEGPSILRIQQVVRGDSAAYFCASSPLSGTQDEAFFGQGTRLTVV.

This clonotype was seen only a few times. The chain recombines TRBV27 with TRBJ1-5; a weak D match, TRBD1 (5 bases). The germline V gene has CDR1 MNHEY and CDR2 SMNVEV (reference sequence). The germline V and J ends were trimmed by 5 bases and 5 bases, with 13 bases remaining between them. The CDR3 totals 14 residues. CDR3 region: CASSRDSPHQPQHF. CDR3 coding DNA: TGTGCCAGCAGTCGTGACAGCCCCCATCAGCCCCAGCATTTT.

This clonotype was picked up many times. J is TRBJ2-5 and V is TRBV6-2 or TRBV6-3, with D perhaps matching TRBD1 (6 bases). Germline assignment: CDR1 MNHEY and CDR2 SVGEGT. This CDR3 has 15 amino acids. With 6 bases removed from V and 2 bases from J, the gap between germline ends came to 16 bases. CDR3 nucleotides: TGTGCCAGCAGCTACCCTGGGACAACACAAGAGACCCAGTACTTC. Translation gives CASSYPGTTQETQYF.

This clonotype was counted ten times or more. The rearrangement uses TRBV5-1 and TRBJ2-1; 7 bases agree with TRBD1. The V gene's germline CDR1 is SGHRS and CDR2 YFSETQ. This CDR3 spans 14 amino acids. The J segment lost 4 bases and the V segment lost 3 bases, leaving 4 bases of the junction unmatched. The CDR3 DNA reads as TGCGCCAGCAGCTCAGAACAGGGGTACAATGAGCAGTTCTTC. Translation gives CASSSEQGYNEQFF.

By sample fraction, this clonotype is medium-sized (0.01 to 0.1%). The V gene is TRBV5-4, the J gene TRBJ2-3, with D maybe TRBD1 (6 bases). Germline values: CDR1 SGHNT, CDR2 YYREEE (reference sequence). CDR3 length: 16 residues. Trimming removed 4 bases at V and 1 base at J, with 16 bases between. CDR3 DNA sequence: TGTGCCAGCAGCCTCTGGATGGGGGCCCGCACAGATACGCAGTATTTT. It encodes CASSLWMGARTDTQYF.

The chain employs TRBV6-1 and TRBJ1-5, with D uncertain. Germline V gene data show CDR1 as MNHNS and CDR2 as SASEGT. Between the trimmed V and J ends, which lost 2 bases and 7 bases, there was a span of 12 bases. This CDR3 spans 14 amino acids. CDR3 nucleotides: TGTGCCAGCAGTGAACCTCAACTTCTACAGCCCCAGCATTTT. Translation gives CASSEPQLLQPQHF.